The T cell receptor beta chain under discussion was sequenced for a study of T cells in Graves' hyperthyroidism and ophthalmopathy. Study details: Prior to any treatment, at the point of initial diagnosis, peripheral blood was collected.

RNA transcripts yielded amplified TCR beta CDR3 regions. TCR CDR3 regions were first amplified by RT-PCR with HTBI primers. TCRdb called the multiplex PCR reads again in MiXCR, with one record for every CDR3 protein. The sample has some 400,000 distinct CDR3 sequences; 19% are singletons. Findings and caveats of the study: Before onset, ophthalmopathy was predicted by the model a median 6.5 months earlier.

The CDR3 extends over 21 amino acids. Germline V gives CDR1 SGHRS, CDR2 YFSETQ. V was cut by 0 bases and J by 2 bases, with 29 bases left in between. Ten or more counts support this clonotype. Its antigen remains unidentified. The rearrangement uses TRBV5-1 and TRBJ1-1; D unresolved. This sequence was found in a woman between 18 and 30 years old with Graves' hyperthyroidism. The material sequenced was blood. CDR3: CASSLGEPSFAYPPRNTEAFF. The CDR3 DNA reads TGCGCCAGCAGCTTGGGGGAGCCGTCATTCGCCTACCCACCCAGAAACACTGAAGCTTTCTTT.